This note documents a single T cell receptor (beta chain) sequence. The sample comes from a study of T cell responses to AZD1222 COVID-19 vaccine. Data came from immunoSEQ multiplex PCR; TCRdb stores just in-frame clones and leaves some out. The table includes more than 150,000 clones, 90% detected once. This CDR3 has 15 residues. Trimming left V 3 bases short and J 4 bases short, with 14 bases between. The V gene's germline CDR1 is SGDLS and CDR2 YYNGEE. The clonotype was recovered from an adult in good health. The gene calls are TRBV9 and TRBJ1-3; D is possibly TRBD1 (6 bases). The sample consisted of peripheral blood, taken on day 0 of AZD1222 vaccination. CDR3 bases: TGTGCCAGCAGCGCAACCGGGACATCCGGAAACACCATATATTTT. It codes for CASSATGTSGNTIYF.